Listed here is a single TCR beta chain. In the original analysis: Amplifying reference gene primers gave estimates of nucleated cell counts. The method was immunoSEQ multiplex PCR; TCRdb's version includes in-frame clones alone and lacks a portion of them. D and trimming were read from the DNA, whereas the V and J calls and clone size are those reported in that table. The table has fewer than 250,000 clones, around four fifths seen once; the top ten hold just under 6.5%. This specimen belongs to a study of blood T cell repertoires in COVID-19. Background on the study: Italy, Spain and the United States were the sources of the convalescent and acute COVID-19 samples.

The CDR3 contains 15 residues. CDR1 MNHEY and CDR2 SVGAGI come from the germline V gene. V lost 6 bases and J lost 6, with 17 bases in between. The rearrangement joins TRBV6-5 to TRBJ2-2; D is perhaps TRBD2 (7 bases). Sequencing was done on a sample of peripheral blood. The clonotype comes from a woman aged 60-70 years with active or convalescent COVID-19. The CDR3 reads CASRRGGGGAGELFF. The CDR3 DNA reads as TGTGCCAGCAGGCGAGGTGGGGGGGGCGCCGGGGAGCTGTTTTTT.